One and the same sample provided the 30 T cell receptor beta chains below, sequenced in a study of blood T cells in healthy people across ages. The second PCR ran roughly 7 to 12 cycles with a sample-barcoded 5' primer and J-beta primers. TCRdb called the 5' RACE reads again in MiXCR, with one record for every CDR3 protein. The sample lists approximately 800,000 distinct CDR3 sequences; 25% to 30% were seen once. Separately, the same data were catalogued under a study of T cells of mothers and their children.

Sequencing was carried out using blood. Receptor source: a boy younger than 18 in good health.

This clonotype was counted only a few times. The V and J genes are TRBV12-3 or TRBV12-4 and TRBJ2-1; the D gene is possibly TRBD1 (6 bases). Near its end, the DNA agrees better with TRBJ2-7, so the J call may be wrong. The CDR3 runs to 15 residues. The CDR3 protein is CASRRTGYGTYEQYF. In DNA form, the CDR3 reads TGTGCCAGCAGGCGTACAGGGTATGGAACCTACGAGCAGTACTTC.

The rearrangement uses TRBV20-1 and TRBJ2-5, with a weak D call TRBD2 (6 bases). The CDR3 runs to 11 residues. Germline V CDR1 and CDR2: DFQATT, SNEGSKA (reference sequence). V lost 8 bases and J 5 bases, leaving 12 bases between the germline ends. The CDR3 loop reads CSPTRGETQYF. CDR3 sequence (DNA): TGCAGTCCCACCCGGGGGGAGACCCAGTACTTC.

The sample holds a few counts of this clonotype. The rearrangement uses TRBV20-1 and TRBJ1-5, with no clear D. The V end lost 5 bases, the J end lost 2 bases, and 16 bases lay between the germline ends. Germline V gives CDR1 DFQATT, CDR2 SNEGSKA (reference sequence). The CDR3 consists of 15 residues. The CDR3 region has the DNA TGCAGTGCTGCGTTGCCGGCGGCCGGCAATCAGCCCCAGCATTTT. Translated: CSAALPAAGNQPQHF.

The genes are TRBV20-1 and TRBJ2-1; 10 bases are shared with TRBD2. V dropped 2 bases and J dropped 4; count of bases not matched to a gene: 5. The length of the CDR3 is 15 residues. The germline gives CDR1 DFQATT, CDR2 SNEGSKA (reference sequence). CDR3 loop: CSARSASGGYNEQFF. In DNA, the CDR3 is TGCAGTGCTAGATCCGCTAGCGGGGGTTACAATGAGCAGTTCTTC.

This clonotype was seen once. The chain uses TRBV12-3 or TRBV12-4 and TRBJ2-5, with 8 nucleotides matching TRBD2. The CDR3 covers 13 residues. V lost 6 bases, J lost 5 bases, and 5 bases stayed unmatched. The CDR3 DNA follows: TGTGCCAGCAGCCGACTAGCGTGGGAGACCCAGTACTTC. Amino acid sequence: CASSRLAWETQYF.

This clonotype has a single count. V is TRBV14 and J is TRBJ1-1, with TRBD1 identical over 8 bases. The ends lost 4 bases at V and 1 base at J; junction bases unmatched: 5. This CDR3 spans 15 amino acids. CDR1 SGHDN and CDR2 FVKESK come from the germline V gene. The CDR3 reads CASSRWTGTNTEAFF. CDR3 nucleotide sequence: TGTGCCAGCAGCCGGTGGACAGGGACGAACACTGAAGCTTTCTTT.

This rearrangement joins TRBV4-3 to TRBJ2-1; 9 bases map to TRBD2. The CDR3 contains 16 residues. V shed 1 base, J shed 7 bases, and the junction held 8 bases outside the gene matches. CDR1 is LGHNA and CDR2 is YSLEER in the germline V gene. The CDR3 sequence is CASSQVQRGAGNEQFF. The CDR3 DNA follows: TGCGCCAGCAGCCAAGTTCAGCGGGGGGCGGGGAATGAGCAGTTCTTC.

This chain joins TRBV12-3 or TRBV12-4 and TRBJ1-1, with 10 bases identical to TRBD1. The CDR3 consists of 16 residues. The junction had 7 bases not matched to a gene; V was cut back by 5 bases and J by 1 base. In DNA, the CDR3 is TGTGCCAGCAGTCCGCGGACAGGGGGGGAGAACACTGAAGCTTTCTTT. This codes for CASSPRTGGENTEAFF.

V gene TRBV24-1 combines with J gene TRBJ2-2; no definite D call. The CDR3 has 13 residues. Germline-derived CDR1 and CDR2 are KGHDR and SFDVKD. V was pared by 9 bases and J by 1 base, with 8 bases between. The CDR3 sequence is CATFDGNTGELFF. CDR3 in DNA: TGTGCCACCTTTGACGGGAACACCGGGGAGCTGTTTTTT.

This clonotype was picked up a small number of times. The CDR3 sequence: CASSLFSGEDEQFF. The CDR3 coding sequence is TGCGCCAGCAGCTTGTTTAGCGGGGAGGATGAGCAGTTCTTC. The chain has TRBV5-1 and TRBJ2-1; 8 bases map to TRBD2. The CDR3 length is 14 residues. The germline CDR1 and CDR2 sequences are SGHRS and YFSETQ. V shed 1 base, J shed 8 bases, and the junction held 5 bases outside the gene matches.

J is TRBJ1-1 and V is TRBV29-1; 9 bases line up with TRBD1. Germline V gene lookup returns CDR1 SQVTM and CDR2 ANQGSEA. The CDR3 has 13 amino acids. The ends lost 6 bases at V and 2 bases at J; junction bases unmatched: 4. CDR3 loop: CSVTGQGNTEAFF. For the CDR3, the DNA is TGCAGCGTGACGGGACAGGGCAACACTGAAGCTTTCTTT.

In its sample, this clonotype was seen once. This rearrangement joins TRBV6-1 to TRBJ2-1; the D gene is possibly TRBD2 (6 bases). The CDR3 spans 16 residues. CDR1 and CDR2 from the germline V gene are MNHNS and SASEGT. Trimming stripped 6 bases from V and 9 bases from J, with 24 bases between. This CDR3 reads CASSQKGGDPRGEQFF. The CDR3 region has the DNA TGTGCCAGCAGCCAGAAGGGCGGGGACCCTAGGGGTGAGCAGTTCTTC.

This clonotype has only a few counts. The chain has TRBV28 and TRBJ2-3; D possibly corresponds to TRBD2 (5 bases). V shed 5 bases and J shed 0 bases, with 9 bases lying between them. Germline V gene sequence: CDR1 MDHEN, CDR2 SYDVKM. CDR3 length: 14 amino acids. The CDR3 region has the DNA TGTGCCAGCAGTAGAAGCGGTAGCACAGATACGCAGTATTTT. Translating gives CASSRSGSTDTQYF.

At least ten counts were recorded for this clonotype. The chain combines TRBV28 with TRBJ2-7; the match to TRBD1 covers 8 bases. From germline, CDR1 is MDHEN and CDR2 SYDVKM. The ends lost 3 bases at V and 6 bases at J; junction bases unmatched: 7. CDR3 length: 14 residues. CDR3 residues: CASSFRTGFREQYF. DNA for the CDR3: TGTGCCAGCAGTTTCCGGACAGGGTTTCGCGAGCAGTACTTC.

This clonotype was counted only a few times. DNA of the CDR3: TGCGCCAGCAGCCGCCGGGAAGGGACGGAGACCCAGTACTTC. This codes for CASSRREGTETQYF. The chain employs TRBV5-1 and TRBJ2-5, with D perhaps being TRBD1 or TRBD2 (5 bases each). Germline CDR1 and CDR2: SGHRS and YFSETQ. This CDR3 is 14 amino acids long. V dropped 4 bases and J dropped 5 bases, with 15 bases sitting between them.

The chain links TRBV3-1 to TRBJ2-5, with 8 bases that match TRBD2. Matching the DNA end better, TRBJ2-7 makes the J call doubtful. Germline V CDR1 and CDR2: LGHDT, YNNKEL (reference sequence). The CDR3 has 16 residues. Here the CDR3 reads CASSPEGQRGTYEQYF. The CDR3 nucleotides read TGTGCCAGCAGCCCCGAGGGCCAGCGGGGGACCTACGAGCAGTACTTC.

In this sample, this clonotype turned up a few times. J is TRBJ2-7 and V is TRBV10-3; TRBD1 aligns across 9 bases. From germline, CDR1 is ENHRY and CDR2 SYGVKD. This CDR3 has 14 amino acids. Germline trimming cut 6 bases from V and 9 bases from J; bases unmatched to any gene: 12. CDR3 in DNA: TGTGCCATCAGGCGACAGGGGGAGGGATCGTGGCAGTACTTC. Translated: CAIRRQGEGSWQYF.

This clonotype was counted only a few times. This chain joins TRBV7-3 and TRBJ2-7; maybe TRBD2 (5 bases). V lost 3 bases, J lost 5 bases, and 11 bases lay in between. The germline gives CDR1 SGHTA, CDR2 FQGTGA. CDR3 size: 13 residues. In DNA form, the CDR3 reads TGTGCCAGCAGCTTCTCGGACGGGAACGAGCAGTACTTC. This codes for CASSFSDGNEQYF.

This clonotype was detected only a few times. A junction boundary mismatches the germline segment, possibly from a read error. This rearrangement joins TRBV2 to TRBJ1-2, with 8 bases that match TRBD1. The CDR3 consists of 13 residues. Germline assignment: CDR1 SNHLY and CDR2 FYNNEI. CDR3 sequence reads: CACSAPTGEGYTF. The DNA for the CDR3 is TGTGCCTGCAGTGCCCCGACAGGGGAGGGCTACACCTTC.

This clonotype was seen only a few times. The rearrangement links TRBV4-1 to TRBJ2-3; 10 bases match TRBD1. Germline lookup yields CDR1 MGHRA and CDR2 YSYEKL. The CDR3 spans 16 residues. Germline trimming cut 0 bases from V and 8 bases from J; bases unmatched to any gene: 8. CDR3 sequence: CASSQDTTGGLGTQYF. The CDR3 nucleotides read TGCGCCAGCAGCCAAGATACGACAGGGGGCTTGGGTACGCAGTATTTT.

In its sample, this clonotype was seen a few times. The genes are TRBV3-1 and TRBJ2-1; TRBD2 agrees at 14 bases. The CDR3 has 15 amino acids. Germline-derived CDR1 and CDR2 are LGHDT and YNNKEL (reference sequence). Unmatched junction bases numbered 3, after V lost 8 bases and J lost 3 bases. CDR3 residues: CASRLAGGYYNEQFF. CDR3 DNA: TGTGCCAGCCGACTAGCGGGGGGGTACTACAATGAGCAGTTCTTC.

The V call is TRBV20-1, the J call TRBJ2-7; D possibly uses TRBD1 or TRBD2 (5 bases each). CDR1 and CDR2 (germline): DFQATT, SNEGSKA (reference sequence). Trimming cost V 0 bases and J 2 bases, with 14 bases left between them. The CDR3 runs 15 residues. CDR3 amino acids: CSARDSGAMTYEQYF. CDR3 DNA sequence: TGCAGTGCTAGAGATTCCGGGGCCATGACCTACGAGCAGTACTTC.

The sample holds a few counts of this clonotype. The rearrangement uses TRBV28 and TRBJ1-5, with unresolved D. The CDR3 spans 15 residues. V lost 1 base and J lost 5, with 12 bases in between. Germline loops: CDR1 MDHEN, CDR2 SYDVKM. CDR3 in DNA: TGTGCCAGCAGTTTATTGACATCGGTTGATCAGCCCCAGCATTTT. Translating it yields CASSLLTSVDQPQHF.

This clonotype showed up just a few times. The J gene is TRBJ2-5, the V gene TRBV27; maybe TRBD2 (6 bases). The closer fit of TRBJ2-7 to the DNA end suggests the J call may be wrong. In germline, CDR1 is MNHEY, CDR2 SMNVEV (reference sequence). The CDR3 spans 15 residues. CDR3 in amino acids: CASRRDGRYSYEQYF. The CDR3 DNA follows: TGTGCCAGCAGGCGGGACGGCCGATACTCCTACGAGCAGTACTTC.

This clonotype was seen more than once but under ten times. V and J are TRBV15 and TRBJ2-7; 7 nucleotides match TRBD1. Germline V CDR1 and CDR2: LNHNV, YYDKDF (reference sequence). The J segment lost 2 bases and the V segment lost 4 bases, leaving 5 bases of the junction unmatched. The CDR3 covers 14 residues. The CDR3 loop is CATSNSQGAYEQYF. The CDR3 nucleotides read TGTGCCACCAGCAATTCGCAGGGGGCCTACGAGCAGTACTTC.

This chain links TRBV20-1 with TRBJ2-7; possible D gene TRBD2, 5 bases. The CDR3 spans 16 residues. Deletions cut 4 bases from V and 2 bases from J, with 21 bases between. The germline V gene encodes CDR1 DFQATT and CDR2 SNEGSKA (reference sequence). The CDR3 protein is CSAIPLMQWETYEQYF. The CDR3 DNA reads as TGCAGTGCTATCCCTCTGATGCAGTGGGAGACCTACGAGCAGTACTTC.

This clonotype showed up just a few times. CDR3 sequence: CASSQAGNSNQPQHF. The CDR3 coding sequence is TGTGCCAGCAGCCAGGCGGGGAATAGCAATCAGCCCCAGCATTTT. V and J are TRBV11-2 and TRBJ1-5; D uncertain. CDR3 length: 15 amino acids. Germline V gene sequence: CDR1 SGHAT, CDR2 FQNNGV. V was pared by 5 bases and J by 0 bases, with 11 bases between. Looking up the rest from reference TRBV11-2 and TRBJ1-5 gives the full variable domain: EAGVAQSPRYKIIEKRQSVAFWCNPISGHATLYWYQQILGQGPKLLIQFQNNGVVDDSQLPKDRFSAERLKGVDSTLKIQPAKLEDSAVYLCASSQAGNSNQPQHFGDGTRLSIL.

CDR3 in amino acids: CASSQVASGGGYNEQFF. CDR3 nucleotide sequence: TGTGCCAGCAGCCAAGTGGCTAGCGGGGGGGGATACAATGAGCAGTTCTTC. The chain joins TRBV14 to TRBJ2-1, with 12 bases identical to TRBD2. Looked up from germline, CDR1 is SGHDN and CDR2 is FVKESK. The CDR3 loop spans 17 amino acids. V trimming: 1 base; J trimming: 4 bases; junction bases outside the gene matches: 5.

Only a few counts were recorded for this clonotype. The chain has TRBV10-3 and TRBJ1-5; 7 nucleotides line up with TRBD1. The length of the CDR3 is 14 residues. Germline CDR1 is ENHRY and CDR2 is SYGVKD. J was trimmed by 2 bases and V by 5 bases; bases with no gene match: 3. CDR3 bases: TGTGCCATCAGTCCCGACAGGGGCAATCAGCCCCAGCATTTT. This sequence encodes CAISPDRGNQPQHF.

J is TRBJ1-1 and V is TRBV12-3 or TRBV12-4; D is possibly TRBD1 (6 bases). The V gene lost 7 bases and the J gene lost 3 bases, with 15 bases spanning the gap. The CDR3 spans 14 residues. CDR3 residues: CASNQDSSYTEAFF. DNA for the CDR3: TGTGCCAGCAACCAGGACAGCTCTTACACTGAAGCTTTCTTT.